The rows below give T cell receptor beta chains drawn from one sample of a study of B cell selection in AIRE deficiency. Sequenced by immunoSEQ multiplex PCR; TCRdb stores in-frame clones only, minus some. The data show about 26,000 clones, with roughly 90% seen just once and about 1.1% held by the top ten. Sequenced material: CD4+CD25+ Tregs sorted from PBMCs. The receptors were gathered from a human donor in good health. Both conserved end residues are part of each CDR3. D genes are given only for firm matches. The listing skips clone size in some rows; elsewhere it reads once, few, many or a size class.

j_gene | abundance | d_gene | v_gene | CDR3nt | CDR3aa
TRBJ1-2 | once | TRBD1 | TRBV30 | TGTGCCTGGAGTGGAAGGGGGCGGATTTCCTATGGCTACACCTTC | CAWSGRGRISYGYTF
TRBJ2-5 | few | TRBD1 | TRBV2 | TGTGCCAGCAGGAGGGGGACAGGGGGCGGGGAGACCCAGTACTTC | CASRRGTGGGETQYF
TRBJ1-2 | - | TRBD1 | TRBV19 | TGTGCCAGTAGTCCGGACAGGATTAACTATGGCTACACCTTC | CASSPDRINYGYTF
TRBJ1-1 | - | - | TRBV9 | TGTGCCAGCAGCGGACTCACCGAGGGGTCGATGAACACTGAAGCTTTCTTT | CASSGLTEGSMNTEAFF
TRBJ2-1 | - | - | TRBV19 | TGTGCCAGTAGTATTGTCCCAGGGGTGCAGTTCTTC | CASSIVPGVQFF
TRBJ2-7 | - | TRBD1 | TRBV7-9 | TGTGCCAGCAGCTTTCGACAGGGGATTTCGGACGAGCAGTACTTC | CASSFRQGISDEQYF
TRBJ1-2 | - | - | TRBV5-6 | TGTGCCAGCAGCTTGAGGAACTATGGCTACACCTTC | CASSLRNYGYTF
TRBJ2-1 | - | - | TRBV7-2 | TGTGCCAGCAGCTTACGCGACTACCTCTACAATGAGCAGTTCTTC | CASSLRDYLYNEQFF
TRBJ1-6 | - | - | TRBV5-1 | TGCGCCAGCAGCTTGGAAGGGGTGTATAATTCACCCCTCCACTTT | CASSLEGVYNSPLHF
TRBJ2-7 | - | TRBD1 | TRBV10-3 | TGTGCCATCAGTGCAGACAGGGTAGAGCAGTACTTC | CAISADRVEQYF